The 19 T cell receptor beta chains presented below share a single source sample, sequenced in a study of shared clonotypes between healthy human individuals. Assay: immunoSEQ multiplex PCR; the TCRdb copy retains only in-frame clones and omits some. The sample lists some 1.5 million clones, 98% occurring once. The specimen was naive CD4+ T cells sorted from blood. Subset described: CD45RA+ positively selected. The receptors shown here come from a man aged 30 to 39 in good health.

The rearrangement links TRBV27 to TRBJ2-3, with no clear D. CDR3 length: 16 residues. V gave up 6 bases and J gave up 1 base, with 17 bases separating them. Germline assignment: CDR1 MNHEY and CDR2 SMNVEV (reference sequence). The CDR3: CASRPGRSPRTDTQYF. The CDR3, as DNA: TGTGCCAGCAGACCAGGACGCTCCCCCCGCACAGATACGCAGTATTTT.

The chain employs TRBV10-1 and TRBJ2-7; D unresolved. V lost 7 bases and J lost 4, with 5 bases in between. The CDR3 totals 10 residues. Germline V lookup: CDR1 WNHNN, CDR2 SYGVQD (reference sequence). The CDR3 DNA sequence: TGCGCCAGCAAGGCGTACGAGCAGTACTTC. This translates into CASKAYEQYF.

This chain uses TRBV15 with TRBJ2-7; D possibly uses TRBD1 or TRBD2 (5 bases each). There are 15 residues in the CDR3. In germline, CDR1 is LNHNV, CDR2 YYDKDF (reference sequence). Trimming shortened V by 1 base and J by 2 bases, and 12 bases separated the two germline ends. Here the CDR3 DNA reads TGTGCCACCAGCAGAGGGGACCCGAAAACCTACGAGCAGTACTTC. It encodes CATSRGDPKTYEQYF. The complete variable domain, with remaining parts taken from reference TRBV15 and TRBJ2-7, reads DAMVIQNPRYQVTQFGKPVTLSCSQTLNHNVMYWYQQKSSQAPKLLFHYYDKDFNNEADTPDNFQSRRPNTSFCFLDIRSPGLGDTAMYLCATSRGDPKTYEQYFGPGTRLTVT.

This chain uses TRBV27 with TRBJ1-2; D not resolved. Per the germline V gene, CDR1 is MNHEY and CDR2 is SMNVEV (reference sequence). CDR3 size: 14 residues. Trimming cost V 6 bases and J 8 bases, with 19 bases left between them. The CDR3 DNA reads TGTGCCAGCAGGGCTGATCGGGGAGAAACCGGCTACACCTTC. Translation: CASRADRGETGYTF.

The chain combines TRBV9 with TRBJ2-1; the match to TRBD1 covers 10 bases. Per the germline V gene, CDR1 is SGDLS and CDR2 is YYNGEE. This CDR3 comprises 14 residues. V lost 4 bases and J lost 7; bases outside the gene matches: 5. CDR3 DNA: TGTGCCAGCAGCATCAAGGACAGGGGGAATGAGCAGTTCTTC. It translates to CASSIKDRGNEQFF. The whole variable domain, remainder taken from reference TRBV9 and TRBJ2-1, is DSGVTQTPKHLITATGQRVTLRCSPRSGDLSVYWYQQSLDQGLQFLIQYYNGEERAKGNILERFSAQQFPDLHSELNLSSLELGDSALYFCASSIKDRGNEQFFGPGTRLTVL.

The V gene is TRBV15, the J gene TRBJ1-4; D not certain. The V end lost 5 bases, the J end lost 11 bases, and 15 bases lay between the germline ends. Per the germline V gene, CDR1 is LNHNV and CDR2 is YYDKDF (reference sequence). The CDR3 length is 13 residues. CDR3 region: CATSLPAPRKLFF. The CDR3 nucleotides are TGTGCCACCAGCTTACCCGCCCCACGCAAACTGTTTTTT.

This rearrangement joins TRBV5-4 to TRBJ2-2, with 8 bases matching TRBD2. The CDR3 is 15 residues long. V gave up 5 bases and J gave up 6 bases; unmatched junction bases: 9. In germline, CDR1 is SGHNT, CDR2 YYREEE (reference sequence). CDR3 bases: TGTGCCAGCAGTCAAGCGGGAGAAAGGGCCGGGGAGCTGTTTTTT. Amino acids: CASSQAGERAGELFF.

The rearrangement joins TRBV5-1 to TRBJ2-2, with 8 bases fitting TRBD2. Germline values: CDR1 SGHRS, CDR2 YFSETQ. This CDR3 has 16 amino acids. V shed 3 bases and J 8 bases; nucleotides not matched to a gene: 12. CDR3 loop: CASSSDSLAAVGELFF. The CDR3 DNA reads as TGCGCCAGCAGCTCTGACTCACTAGCGGCAGTGGGGGAGCTGTTTTTT.

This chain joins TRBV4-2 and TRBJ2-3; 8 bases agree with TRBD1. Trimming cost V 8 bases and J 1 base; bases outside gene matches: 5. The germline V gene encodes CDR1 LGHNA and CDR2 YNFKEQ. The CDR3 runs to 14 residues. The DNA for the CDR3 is TGTGCCAGCTGCGGACAGGGAGGCACAGATACGCAGTATTTT. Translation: CASCGQGGTDTQYF.

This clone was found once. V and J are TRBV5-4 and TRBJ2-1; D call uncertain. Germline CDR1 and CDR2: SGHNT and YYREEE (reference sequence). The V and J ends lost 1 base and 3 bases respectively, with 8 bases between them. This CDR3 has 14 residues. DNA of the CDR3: TGTGCCAGCAGCTTGAATACCAACTACAATGAGCAGTTCTTC. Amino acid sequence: CASSLNTNYNEQFF.

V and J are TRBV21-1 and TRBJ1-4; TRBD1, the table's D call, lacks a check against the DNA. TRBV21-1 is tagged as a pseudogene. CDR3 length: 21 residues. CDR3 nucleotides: TGTGCCAGCAGCGAAGGAGTAAGAGGGACACCGAAGAAGTTAACTAATGAAAAACTGTTTTTT. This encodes CASSEGVRGTPKKLTNEKLFF.

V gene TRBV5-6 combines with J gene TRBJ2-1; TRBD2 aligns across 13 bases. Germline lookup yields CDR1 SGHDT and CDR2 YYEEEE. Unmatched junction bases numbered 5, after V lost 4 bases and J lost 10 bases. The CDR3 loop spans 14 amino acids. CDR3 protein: CASSRLAGGGEQFF. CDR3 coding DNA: TGTGCCAGCAGCCGACTAGCGGGAGGCGGCGAGCAGTTCTTC. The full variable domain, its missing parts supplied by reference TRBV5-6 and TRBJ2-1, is DAGVTQSPTHLIKTRGQQVTLRCSPKSGHDTVSWYQQALGQGPQFIFQYYEEEERQRGNFPDRFSGHQFPNYSSELNVNALLLGDSALYLCASSRLAGGGEQFFGPGTRLTVL.

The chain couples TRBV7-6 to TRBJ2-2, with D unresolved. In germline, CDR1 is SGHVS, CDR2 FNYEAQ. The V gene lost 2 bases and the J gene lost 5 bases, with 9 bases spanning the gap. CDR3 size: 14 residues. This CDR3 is CASSLLEETGELFF. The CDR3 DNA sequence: TGTGCCAGCAGCTTACTCGAGGAAACCGGGGAGCTGTTTTTT.

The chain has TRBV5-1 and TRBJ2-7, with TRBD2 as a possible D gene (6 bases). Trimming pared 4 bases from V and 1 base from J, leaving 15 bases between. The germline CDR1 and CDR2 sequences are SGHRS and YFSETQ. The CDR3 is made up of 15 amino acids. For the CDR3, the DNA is TGCGCCAGCAGCAAGTATAGCGGCGATTCCTACGAGCAGTACTTC. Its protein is CASSKYSGDSYEQYF.

CDR3 amino acids: CATTRDLNTEAFF. CDR3 in DNA: TGTGCCACCACCAGGGATTTGAACACTGAAGCTTTCTTT. The chain couples TRBV6-5 to TRBJ1-1; the D gene is possibly TRBD1 (5 bases). The V end lost 10 bases, the J end lost 0 bases, and 12 bases lay between the germline ends. Germline V lookup: CDR1 MNHEY, CDR2 SVGAGI. There are 13 residues in the CDR3.

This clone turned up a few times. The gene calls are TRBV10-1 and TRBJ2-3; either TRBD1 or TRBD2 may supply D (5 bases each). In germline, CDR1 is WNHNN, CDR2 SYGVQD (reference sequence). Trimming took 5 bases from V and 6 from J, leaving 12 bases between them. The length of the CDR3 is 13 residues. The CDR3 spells CASSPMWGDTQYF. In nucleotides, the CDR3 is TGCGCCAGCAGTCCCATGTGGGGGGATACGCAGTATTTT.

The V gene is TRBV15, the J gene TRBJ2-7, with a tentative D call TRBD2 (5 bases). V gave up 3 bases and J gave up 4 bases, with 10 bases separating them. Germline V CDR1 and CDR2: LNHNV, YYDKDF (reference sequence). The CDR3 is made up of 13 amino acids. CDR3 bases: TGTGCCACCAGCAGGGACTTCCAGTACGAGCAGTACTTC. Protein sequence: CATSRDFQYEQYF.

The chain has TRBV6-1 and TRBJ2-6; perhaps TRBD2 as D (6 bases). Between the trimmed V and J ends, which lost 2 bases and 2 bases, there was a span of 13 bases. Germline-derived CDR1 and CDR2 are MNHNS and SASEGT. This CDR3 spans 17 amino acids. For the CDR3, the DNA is TGTGCCAGCAGTGAATGGGGGACGGGGGCTGGGGCCAACGTCCTGACTTTC. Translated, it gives CASSEWGTGAGANVLTF.

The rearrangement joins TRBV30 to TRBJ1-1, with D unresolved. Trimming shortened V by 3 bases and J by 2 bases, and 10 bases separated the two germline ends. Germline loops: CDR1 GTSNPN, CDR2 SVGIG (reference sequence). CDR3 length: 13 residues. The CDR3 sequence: CAWRERRNTEAFF. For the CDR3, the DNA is TGTGCCTGGAGGGAGAGGAGAAACACTGAAGCTTTCTTT.